This TCR beta chain was captured by sequencing in a study of blood T cell repertoires in COVID-19. TCRdb's copy holds only in-frame clones and misses some; the assay was immunoSEQ multiplex PCR. The sample includes fewer than 400,000 clones, around 83% of them seen just once. V was cut by 8 bases and J by 5 bases, with 9 bases left in between. Germline CDR1 and CDR2: SNHLY and FYNNEI. The CDR3 is 11 amino acids. This receptor was obtained from a young man with active or convalescent COVID-19. The chain has TRBV2 and TRBJ1-1, with D perhaps matching TRBD1 (5 bases). The material sequenced was peripheral blood. CDR3 in amino acids: CASRRVTEAFF. CDR3 nucleotides: TGTGCCAGCCGCAGGGTGACTGAAGCTTTCTTT.